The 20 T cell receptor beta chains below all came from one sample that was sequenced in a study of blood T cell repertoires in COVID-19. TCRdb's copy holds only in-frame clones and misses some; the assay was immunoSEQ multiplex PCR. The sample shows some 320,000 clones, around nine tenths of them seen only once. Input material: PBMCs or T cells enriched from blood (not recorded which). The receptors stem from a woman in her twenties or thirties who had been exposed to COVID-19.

The CDR3 is CASSSGGPTRVQFF. Written as DNA, the CDR3 is TGTGCCAGCAGCTCAGGAGGACCAACGCGGGTGCAGTTCTTC. The chain has TRBV7-2 and TRBJ2-1; TRBD2 might be the D (5 bases). Trimming took off 4 bases at V and 12 bases at J, with 19 bases between the two ends. The CDR3 covers 14 residues. The germline CDR1 and CDR2 sequences are SGHTA and FQGNSA. Based on the CDR3 plus reference TRBV7-2 and TRBJ2-1, the full variable domain is GAGVSQSPSNKVTEKGKDVELRCDPISGHTALYWYRQSLGQGLEFLIYFQGNSAPDKSGLPSDRFSAERTGGSVSTLTIQRTQQEDSAVYLCASSSGGPTRVQFFGPGTRLTVL.

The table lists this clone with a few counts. This CDR3 reads CASSPSTGSRNSPLHF. In DNA form, the CDR3 reads TGTGCCAGCAGCCCGTCGACAGGGAGTCGTAATTCACCCCTCCACTTT. V and J are TRBV3-1 (or the pseudogene TRBV3-2) and TRBJ1-6; the match to TRBD1 covers 7 bases. Germline values: CDR1 LGHDT, CDR2 YNNKEL (reference sequence). Trimming at V came to 4 bases and at J to 6 bases, leaving 9 bases not matched to a gene. The CDR3 is 16 amino acids.

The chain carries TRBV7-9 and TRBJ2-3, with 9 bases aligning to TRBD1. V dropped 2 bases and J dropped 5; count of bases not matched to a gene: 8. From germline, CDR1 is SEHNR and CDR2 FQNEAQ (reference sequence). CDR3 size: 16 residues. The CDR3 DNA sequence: TGTGCCAGCAGCTTAAATAGACGGACAGGGGAAGATACGCAGTATTTT. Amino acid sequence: CASSLNRRTGEDTQYF.

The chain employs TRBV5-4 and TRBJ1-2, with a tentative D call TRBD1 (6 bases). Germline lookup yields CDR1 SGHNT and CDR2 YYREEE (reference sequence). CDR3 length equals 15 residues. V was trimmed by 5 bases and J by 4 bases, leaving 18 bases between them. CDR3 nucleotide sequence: TGTGCCAGCAGTGGATCCATACAGGGATCCTATGGCTACACCTTC. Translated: CASSGSIQGSYGYTF. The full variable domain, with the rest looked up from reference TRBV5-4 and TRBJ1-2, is ETGVTQSPTHLIKTRGQQVTLRCSSQSGHNTVSWYQQALGQGPQFIFQYYREEENGRGNFPPRFSGLQFPNYSSELNVNALELDDSALYLCASSGSIQGSYGYTFGSGTRLTVV.

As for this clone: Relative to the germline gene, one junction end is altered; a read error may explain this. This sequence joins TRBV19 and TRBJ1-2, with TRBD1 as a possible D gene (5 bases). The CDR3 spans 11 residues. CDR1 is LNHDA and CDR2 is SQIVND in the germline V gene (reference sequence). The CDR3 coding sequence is TGTGCCAGTAGTGGGGGGGACTCCCGCTACTTC. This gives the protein CASSGGDSRYF.

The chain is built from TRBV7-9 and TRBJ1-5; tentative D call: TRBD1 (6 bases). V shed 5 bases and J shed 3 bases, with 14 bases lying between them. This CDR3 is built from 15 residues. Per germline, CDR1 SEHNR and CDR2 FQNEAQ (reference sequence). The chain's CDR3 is CASSRSGGPNQPQHF. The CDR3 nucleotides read TGTGCCAGCAGCCGCTCGGGGGGGCCCAATCAGCCCCAGCATTTT.

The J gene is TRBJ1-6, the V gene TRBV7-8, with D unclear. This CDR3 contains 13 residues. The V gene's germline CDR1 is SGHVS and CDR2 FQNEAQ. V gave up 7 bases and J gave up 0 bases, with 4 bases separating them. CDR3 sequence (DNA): TGTGCCAGCACAGGCTCCTATAATTCACCCCTCCACTTT. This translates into CASTGSYNSPLHF. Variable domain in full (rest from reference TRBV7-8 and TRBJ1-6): GAGVSQSPRYKVAKRGQDVALRCDPISGHVSLFWYQQALGQGPEFLTYFQNEAQLDKSGLPSDRFFAERPEGSVSTLKIQRTQQEDSAVYLCASTGSYNSPLHFGNGTRLTVT.

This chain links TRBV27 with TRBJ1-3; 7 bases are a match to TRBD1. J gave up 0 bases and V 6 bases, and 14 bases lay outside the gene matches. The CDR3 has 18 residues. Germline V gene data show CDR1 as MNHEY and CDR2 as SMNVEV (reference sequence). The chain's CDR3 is CASSPYWDSFFSGNTIYF. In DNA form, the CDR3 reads TGTGCCAGCAGCCCTTACTGGGACAGCTTTTTCTCTGGAAACACCATATATTTT.

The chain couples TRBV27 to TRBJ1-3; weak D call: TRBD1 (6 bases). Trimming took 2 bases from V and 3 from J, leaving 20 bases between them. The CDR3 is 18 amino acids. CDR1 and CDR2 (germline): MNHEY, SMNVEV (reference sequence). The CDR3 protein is CASSLTVGGARSGNTIYF. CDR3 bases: TGTGCCAGCAGTTTAACCGTAGGGGGGGCGAGGAGTGGAAACACCATATATTTT.

The DNA of the CDR3 is TGTGCCAGCAGCTTAGCTGCGGGTGGAAACACCATATATTTT. Translating it yields CASSLAAGGNTIYF. The gene calls are TRBV7-6 and TRBJ1-3, with D unclear. Between the trimmed V and J ends, which lost 0 bases and 3 bases, there was a span of 6 bases. The CDR3 is made up of 14 amino acids. Germline CDR1 reads SGHVS; CDR2 reads FNYEAQ.

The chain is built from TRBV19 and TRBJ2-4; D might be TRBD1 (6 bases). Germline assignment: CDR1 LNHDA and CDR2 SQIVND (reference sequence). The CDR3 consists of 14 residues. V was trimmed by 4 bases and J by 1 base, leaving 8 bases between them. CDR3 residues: CASSRGLAKNIQYF. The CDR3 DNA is TGTGCCAGTAGTAGGGGGCTGGCCAAAAACATTCAGTACTTC.

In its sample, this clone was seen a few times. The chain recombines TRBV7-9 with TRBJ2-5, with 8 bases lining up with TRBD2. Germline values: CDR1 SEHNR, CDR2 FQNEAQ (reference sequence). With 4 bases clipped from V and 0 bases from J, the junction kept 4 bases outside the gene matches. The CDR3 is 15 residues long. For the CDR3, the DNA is TGTGCCAGCAGCTCCCAGCGGGGGTACCAAGAGACCCAGTACTTC. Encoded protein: CASSSQRGYQETQYF.

The CDR3, as DNA: TGTGCCAGCAGCTATCCGGGACAGCCGAATGAAAAACTGTTTTTT. Its translation: CASSYPGQPNEKLFF. This chain connects TRBV5-5 to TRBJ1-4; 7 positions match TRBD1. V lost 3 bases to trimming and J lost 5 bases; unmatched junction nucleotides: 7. Germline V lookup: CDR1 SGHKS, CDR2 YYEKEE (reference sequence). CDR3 length: 15 amino acids.

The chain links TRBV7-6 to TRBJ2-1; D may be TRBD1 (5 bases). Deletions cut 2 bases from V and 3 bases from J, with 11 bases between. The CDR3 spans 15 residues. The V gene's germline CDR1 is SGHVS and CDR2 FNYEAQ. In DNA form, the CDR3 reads TGTGCCAGCAGCTTACAGGGCCACTTCTACAATGAGCAGTTCTTC. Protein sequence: CASSLQGHFYNEQFF.

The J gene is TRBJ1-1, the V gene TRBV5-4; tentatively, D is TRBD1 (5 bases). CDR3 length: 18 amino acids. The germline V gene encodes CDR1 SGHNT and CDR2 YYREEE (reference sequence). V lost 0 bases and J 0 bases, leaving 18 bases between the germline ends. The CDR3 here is CASSLDRVGVGLNTEAFF. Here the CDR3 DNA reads TGTGCCAGCAGCTTGGATAGGGTAGGGGTAGGGTTGAACACTGAAGCTTTCTTT.

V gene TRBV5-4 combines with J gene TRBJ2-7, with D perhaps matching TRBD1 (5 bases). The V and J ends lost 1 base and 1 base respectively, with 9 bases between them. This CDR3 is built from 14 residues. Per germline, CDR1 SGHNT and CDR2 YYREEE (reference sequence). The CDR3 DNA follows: TGTGCCAGCAGCTTGAAGGACATTTCCTACGAGCAGTACTTC. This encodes CASSLKDISYEQYF.

The CDR3 is CASSMGAGPSYEQYF. In DNA form, the CDR3 reads TGTGCCAGTAGTATGGGCGCGGGCCCCTCCTACGAGCAGTACTTC. The rearrangement uses TRBV19 and TRBJ2-7; TRBD2 is a possible D gene (5 bases). Germline CDR1 reads LNHDA; CDR2 reads SQIVND (reference sequence). Trimming took off 3 bases at V and 0 bases at J, with 12 bases between the two ends. The CDR3 spans 15 residues.

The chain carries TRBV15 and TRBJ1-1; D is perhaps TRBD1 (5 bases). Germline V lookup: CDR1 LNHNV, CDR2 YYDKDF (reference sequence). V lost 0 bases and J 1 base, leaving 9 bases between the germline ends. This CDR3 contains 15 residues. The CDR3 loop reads CATSRDEQANTEAFF. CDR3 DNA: TGTGCCACCAGCAGAGATGAACAGGCGAACACTGAAGCTTTCTTT.

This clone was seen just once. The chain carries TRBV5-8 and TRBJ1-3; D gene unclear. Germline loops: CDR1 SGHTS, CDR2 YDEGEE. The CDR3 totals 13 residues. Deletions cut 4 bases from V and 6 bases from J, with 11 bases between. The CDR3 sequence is CASSPPQKNTIYF. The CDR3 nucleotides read TGTGCCAGCAGCCCCCCGCAGAAAAACACCATATATTTT.

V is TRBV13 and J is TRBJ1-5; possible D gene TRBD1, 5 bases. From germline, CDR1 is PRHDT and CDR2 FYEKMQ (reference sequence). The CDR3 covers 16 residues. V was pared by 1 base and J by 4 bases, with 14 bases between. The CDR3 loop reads CASSLAGGNGNQPQHF. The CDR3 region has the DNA TGTGCCAGCAGCTTAGCCGGGGGAAATGGTAATCAGCCCCAGCATTTT.